This record covers a single T cell receptor beta chain. This sample is part of a study of identical twins. V was cut by 6 bases and J by 0 bases, with 11 bases left in between. The CDR3 consists of 14 residues. Germline V gives CDR1 DFQATT, CDR2 SNEGSKA (reference sequence). A universal primer binding site was introduced by template switching. The final cDNA contained unique molecular identifiers. TCRdb called the 5' RACE reads again in MiXCR, with one record for every CDR3 protein. Here the sample spans hundreds of thousands of distinct CDR3 sequences, less than 9.5% being singletons. These data are also associated with another study on yellow fever vaccine responses in identical twins.

The rearrangement links TRBV20-1 to TRBJ2-2, with a possible D match to TRBD2 (6 bases). This receptor was taken from a woman between 18 and 30 years old in good health. Material: CD8+ T cells sorted from blood. The CDR3 sequence: CSAIAAANTGELFF. The CDR3 DNA sequence: TGCAGTGCCATAGCGGCGGCGAACACCGGGGAGCTGTTTTTT.